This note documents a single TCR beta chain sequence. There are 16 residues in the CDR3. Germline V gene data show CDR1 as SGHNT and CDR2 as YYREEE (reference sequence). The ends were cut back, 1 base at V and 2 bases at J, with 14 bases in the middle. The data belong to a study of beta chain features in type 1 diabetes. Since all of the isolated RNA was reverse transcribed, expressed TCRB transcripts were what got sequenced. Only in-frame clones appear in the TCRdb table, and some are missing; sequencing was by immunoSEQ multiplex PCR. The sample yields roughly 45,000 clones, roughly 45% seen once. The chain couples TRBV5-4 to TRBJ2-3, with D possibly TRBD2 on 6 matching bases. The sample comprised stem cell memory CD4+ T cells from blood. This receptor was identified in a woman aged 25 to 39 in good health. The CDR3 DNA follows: TGTGCCAGCAGCTTGCGGGAGTATTTCAACACAGATACGCAGTATTTT. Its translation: CASSLREYFNTDTQYF.